These 14 T cell receptor beta chains originate from one sample sequenced in a study of T-cell memory formation after mild COVID-19. TCRdb processed the 5' RACE reads anew with MiXCR; each CDR3 protein has one entry. The table has 85,000 to 120,000 distinct CDR3 sequences, over 15% seen once; the top ten hold over 25%. Sequenced sample: PBMCs or a T cell subset sorted from them (not recorded which). All receptors derive from an adult woman who had mild COVID-19 (a few samples of this study predate the infection). Cell type and time point are not known.

This chain connects TRBV25-1 to TRBJ1-2, with a possible D match to TRBD1 (5 bases). The V gene's germline CDR1 is MGHDK and CDR2 SYGVNS. There are 15 residues in the CDR3. Trimming cost V 2 bases and J 6 bases, with 16 bases left between them. As DNA, the CDR3 is TGTGCCAGCAGTGAAGGGGCCTCGGCGCGGGATGGCTACACCTTC. Encoded protein: CASSEGASARDGYTF.

This clonotype was counted at least ten times. The chain couples TRBV20-1 to TRBJ2-1; D remains ambiguous. V gave up 1 base and J gave up 7 bases, with 8 bases separating them. This CDR3 spans 12 amino acids. The germline CDR1 and CDR2 sequences are DFQATT and SNEGSKA (reference sequence). The CDR3 loop reads CSARVKDNEQFF. Written as DNA, the CDR3 is TGCAGTGCTAGAGTTAAGGATAATGAGCAGTTCTTC.

The chain joins TRBV12-3 or TRBV12-4 to TRBJ2-3; 14 bases fit TRBD2. The CDR3 is 15 residues long. V was pared by 6 bases and J by 5 bases, with 4 bases of the junction left unmatched. In DNA, the CDR3 is TGTGCCAGCAGGACTAGCGGGGGGGTCAGAGATACGCAGTATTTT. Translation: CASRTSGGVRDTQYF.

This clonotype came up a few times. CDR3 region: CASSFPYQRDRGEQFF. DNA for the CDR3: TGTGCCAGCAGTTTCCCCTACCAGCGGGATAGGGGTGAGCAGTTCTTC. This sequence joins TRBV12-3 or TRBV12-4 and TRBJ2-1; 7 bases align to TRBD2. This CDR3 contains 16 residues. The ends lost 3 bases at V and 9 bases at J; junction bases unmatched: 14.

This clonotype was counted between two and nine times. The chain links TRBV5-1 to TRBJ1-5, with a weak D call TRBD1 (6 bases). Germline-derived CDR1 and CDR2 are SGHRS and YFSETQ. Trimming took 8 bases from V and 4 from J, leaving 25 bases between them. The CDR3 has 17 residues. CDR3 bases: TGCGCCAGAGGACAGCGCCCAGCCCTGGGGAAGAATCAGCCCCAGCATTTT. Its translation is CARGQRPALGKNQPQHF. The full variable domain, rest sourced from reference TRBV5-1 and TRBJ1-5, is KAGVTQTPRYLIKTRGQQVTLSCSPISGHRSVSWYQQTPGQGLQFLFEYFSETQRNKGNFPGRFSGRQFSNSRSEMNVSTLELGDSALYLCARGQRPALGKNQPQHFGDGTRLSIL.

The sample holds a few counts of this clonotype. J is TRBJ1-2 and V is TRBV12-3 or TRBV12-4; tentative D call: TRBD1 (5 bases). The ends were cut back, 7 bases at V and 4 bases at J, with 16 bases in the middle. The CDR3 runs to 14 residues. The CDR3 protein is CASTLLGQGYGYTF. In nucleotides, the CDR3 is TGTGCCAGCACCCTCTTGGGGCAGGGCTATGGCTACACCTTC.

This clonotype was detected only a few times. The gene calls are TRBV24-1 and TRBJ2-7; 8 bases are a match to TRBD1. Germline lookup yields CDR1 KGHDR and CDR2 SFDVKD. The CDR3 consists of 19 residues. The trim removed 2 bases at V and 0 bases at J, leaving 14 bases unmatched. Here the CDR3 reads CATSDSRTSGGEGSYEQYF. CDR3 nucleotides: TGTGCCACCAGTGATTCCCGAACTTCAGGGGGCGAAGGCTCCTACGAGCAGTACTTC.

In its sample, this clonotype was seen a few times. The chain employs TRBV4-1 and TRBJ1-5, with TRBD1 as a possible D gene (5 bases). CDR1 is MGHRA, CDR2 YSYEKL, per germline. The CDR3 is 17 amino acids. V was shortened by 0 bases and J by 7 bases, with 19 bases between the two germline ends. Written as DNA, the CDR3 is TGCGCCAGCAGCCAAGAACCTCCCGGGACTGGGGACCAGCCCCAGCATTTT. It yields the protein CASSQEPPGTGDQPQHF.

The V gene is TRBV5-1, the J gene TRBJ2-7; 12 nucleotides match TRBD2. V shed 3 bases and J 0 bases; nucleotides not matched to a gene: 1. CDR3 length: 15 amino acids. CDR1 and CDR2 (germline): SGHRS, YFSETQ. CDR3 nucleotide sequence: TGCGCCAGCAGCTCGACTAGCGGGAGCTCCTACGAGCAGTACTTC. It yields the protein CASSSTSGSSYEQYF.

In this sample, this clonotype turned up a few times. This chain uses TRBV11-2 with TRBJ2-7; D possibly corresponds to TRBD2 (5 bases). The CDR3 is made up of 15 amino acids. Trimming removed 7 bases from V and 2 bases from J, with 18 bases in between. The germline V gene encodes CDR1 SGHAT and CDR2 FQNNGV. DNA for the CDR3: TGTGCCAGCATCTTGGGGAGAGGGCCTGCCTACGAGCAGTACTTC. Protein: CASILGRGPAYEQYF.

V is TRBV29-1 and J is TRBJ2-3, with D possibly matching TRBD1 (5 bases). The CDR3 covers 14 residues. Per the germline V gene, CDR1 is SQVTM and CDR2 is ANQGSEA. Trimming stripped 2 bases from V and 2 bases from J, with 11 bases between. CDR3 region: CSVESQGNTDTQYF. In DNA, the CDR3 is TGCAGCGTTGAATCCCAGGGCAACACAGATACGCAGTATTTT.

This clonotype was observed a handful of times. V is TRBV20-1 and J is TRBJ2-7; TRBD1 agrees at 11 bases. Germline loops: CDR1 DFQATT, CDR2 SNEGSKA (reference sequence). This CDR3 spans 14 amino acids. J was trimmed by 6 bases and V by 2 bases; bases with no gene match: 6. CDR3 in DNA: TGCAGTGCTAGAACATTCGGGACAGGGGGCGAGCAGTACTTC. Translated, it gives CSARTFGTGGEQYF.

The gene calls are TRBV24-1 and TRBJ2-1, with TRBD2 matching 9 bases. The germline V gene encodes CDR1 KGHDR and CDR2 SFDVKD. With V trimmed by 5 bases and J by 5 bases, 9 bases remained unmatched. There are 16 residues in the CDR3. The CDR3 bases are TGTGCCACCAGTGGGATTAGCGGGAGTGGACACAATGAGCAGTTCTTC. Translation gives CATSGISGSGHNEQFF.

This clonotype turned up a few times. The chain is built from TRBV29-1 and TRBJ2-7; the D call may be TRBD1 or TRBD2 (5 bases each). The ends were cut back, 3 bases at V and 7 bases at J, with 10 bases in the middle. Germline loops: CDR1 SQVTM, CDR2 ANQGSEA. CDR3 length: 11 amino acids. In DNA, the CDR3 is TGCAGCGTTGACCGGGGCAGGGAGCAGTACTTC. Encoded protein: CSVDRGREQYF.